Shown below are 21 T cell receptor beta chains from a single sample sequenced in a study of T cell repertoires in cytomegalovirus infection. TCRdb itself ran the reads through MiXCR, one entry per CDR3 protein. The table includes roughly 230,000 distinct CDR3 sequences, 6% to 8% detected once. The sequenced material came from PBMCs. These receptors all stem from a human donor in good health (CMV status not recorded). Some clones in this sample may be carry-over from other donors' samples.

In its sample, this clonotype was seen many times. The CDR3 DNA reads as TGTGCCAGCAGCTCTTTTTCGGGTTTATTCTACGAGCAGTACTTC. Translated, it gives CASSSFSGLFYEQYF. The rearrangement links TRBV7-9 to TRBJ2-7; D is unclear. Trimming took 4 bases from V and 3 from J, leaving 16 bases between them. The CDR3 contains 15 residues. Germline loops: CDR1 SEHNR, CDR2 FQNEAQ (reference sequence).

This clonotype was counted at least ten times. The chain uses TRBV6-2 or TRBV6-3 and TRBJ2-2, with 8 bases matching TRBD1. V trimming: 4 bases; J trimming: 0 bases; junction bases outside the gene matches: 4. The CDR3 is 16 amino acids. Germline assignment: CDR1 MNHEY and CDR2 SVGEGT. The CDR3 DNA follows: TGTGCCAGCAGTTCTACAGGGGGAGCGAACACCGGGGAGCTGTTTTTT. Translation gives CASSSTGGANTGELFF.

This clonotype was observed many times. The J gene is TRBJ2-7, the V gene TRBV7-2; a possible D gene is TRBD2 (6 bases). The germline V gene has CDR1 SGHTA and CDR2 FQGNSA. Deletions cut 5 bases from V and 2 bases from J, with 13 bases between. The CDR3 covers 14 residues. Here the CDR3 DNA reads TGTGCCAGCAGCCCCGGGACTCCTCCCTACGAGCAGTACTTC. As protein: CASSPGTPPYEQYF.

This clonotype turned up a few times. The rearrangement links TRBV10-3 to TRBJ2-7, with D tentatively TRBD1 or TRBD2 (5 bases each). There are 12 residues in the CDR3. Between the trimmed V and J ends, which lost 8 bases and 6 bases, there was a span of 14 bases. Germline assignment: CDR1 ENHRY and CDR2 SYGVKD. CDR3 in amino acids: CAIGDVWGEQYF. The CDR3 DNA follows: TGTGCCATCGGGGACGTCTGGGGCGAGCAGTACTTC.

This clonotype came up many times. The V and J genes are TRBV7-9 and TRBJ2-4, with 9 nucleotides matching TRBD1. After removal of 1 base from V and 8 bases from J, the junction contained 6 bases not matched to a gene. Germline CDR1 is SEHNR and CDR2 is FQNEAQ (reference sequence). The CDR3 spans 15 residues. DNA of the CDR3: TGTGCCAGCAGCTTAGAGGGACAGGGAGGAGACATTCAGTACTTC. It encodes CASSLEGQGGDIQYF.

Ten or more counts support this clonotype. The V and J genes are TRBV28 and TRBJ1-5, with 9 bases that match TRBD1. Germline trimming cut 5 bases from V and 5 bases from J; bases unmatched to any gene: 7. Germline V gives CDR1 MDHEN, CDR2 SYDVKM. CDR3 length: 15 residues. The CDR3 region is CASSAGQGGYQPQHF. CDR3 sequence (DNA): TGTGCCAGCAGTGCGGGACAGGGAGGGTATCAGCCCCAGCATTTT.

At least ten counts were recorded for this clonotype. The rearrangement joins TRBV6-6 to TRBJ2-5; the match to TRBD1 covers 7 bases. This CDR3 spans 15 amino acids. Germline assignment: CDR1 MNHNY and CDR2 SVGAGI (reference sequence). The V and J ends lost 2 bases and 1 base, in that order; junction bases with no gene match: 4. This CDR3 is CASSYPGQTQETQYF. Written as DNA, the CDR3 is TGTGCCAGCAGTTACCCGGGACAGACCCAAGAGACCCAGTACTTC.

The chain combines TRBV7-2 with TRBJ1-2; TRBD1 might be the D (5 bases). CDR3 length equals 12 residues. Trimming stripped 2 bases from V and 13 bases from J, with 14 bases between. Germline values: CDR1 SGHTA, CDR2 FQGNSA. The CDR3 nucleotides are TGTGCCAGCAGCTTACGCGTTTGGGGGACCACCTTC. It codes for CASSLRVWGTTF.

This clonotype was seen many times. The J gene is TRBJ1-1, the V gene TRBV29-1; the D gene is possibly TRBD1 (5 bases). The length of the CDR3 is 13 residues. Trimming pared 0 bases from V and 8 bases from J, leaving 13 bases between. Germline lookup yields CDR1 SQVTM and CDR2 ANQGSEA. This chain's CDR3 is CSVEEGRSPEAFF. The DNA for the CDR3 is TGCAGCGTTGAAGAGGGGCGCTCCCCGGAAGCTTTCTTT.

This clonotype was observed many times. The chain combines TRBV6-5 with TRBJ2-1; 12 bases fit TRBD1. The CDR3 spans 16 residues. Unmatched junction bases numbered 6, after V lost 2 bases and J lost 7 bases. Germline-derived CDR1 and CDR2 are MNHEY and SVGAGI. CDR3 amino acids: CASSYSWDRGLNEQFF. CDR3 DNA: TGTGCCAGCAGTTACAGCTGGGACAGGGGGCTTAATGAGCAGTTCTTC.

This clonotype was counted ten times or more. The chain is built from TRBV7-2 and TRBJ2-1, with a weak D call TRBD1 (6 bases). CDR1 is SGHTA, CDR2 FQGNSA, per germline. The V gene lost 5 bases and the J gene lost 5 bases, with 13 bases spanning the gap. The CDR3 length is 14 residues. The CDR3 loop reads CASSRRGYHNEQFF. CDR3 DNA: TGTGCCAGCAGCCGTAGGGGGTACCACAATGAGCAGTTCTTC.

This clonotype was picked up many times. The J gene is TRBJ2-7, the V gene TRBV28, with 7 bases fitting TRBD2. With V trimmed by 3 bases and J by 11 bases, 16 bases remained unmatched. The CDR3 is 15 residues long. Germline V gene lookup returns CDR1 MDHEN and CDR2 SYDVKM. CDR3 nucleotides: TGTGCCAGCAGTTTGGGGTCCCAGGGAGGGGATGGGAAGTACTTC. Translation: CASSLGSQGGDGKYF.

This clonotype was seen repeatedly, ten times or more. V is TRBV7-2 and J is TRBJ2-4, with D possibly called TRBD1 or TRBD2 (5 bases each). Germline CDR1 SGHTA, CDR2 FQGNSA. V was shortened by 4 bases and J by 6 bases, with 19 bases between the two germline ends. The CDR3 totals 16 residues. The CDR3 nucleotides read TGTGCCAGCAGCTCGGCCGCCCCAGGGACCGGAAACATTCAGTACTTC. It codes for CASSSAAPGTGNIQYF.

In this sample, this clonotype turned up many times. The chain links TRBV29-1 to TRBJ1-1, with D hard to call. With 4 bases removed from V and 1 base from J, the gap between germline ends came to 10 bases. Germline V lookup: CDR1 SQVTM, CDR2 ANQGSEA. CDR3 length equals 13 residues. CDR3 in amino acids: CSVGRVKNTEAFF. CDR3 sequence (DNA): TGCAGCGTTGGGAGGGTAAAGAACACTGAAGCTTTCTTT.

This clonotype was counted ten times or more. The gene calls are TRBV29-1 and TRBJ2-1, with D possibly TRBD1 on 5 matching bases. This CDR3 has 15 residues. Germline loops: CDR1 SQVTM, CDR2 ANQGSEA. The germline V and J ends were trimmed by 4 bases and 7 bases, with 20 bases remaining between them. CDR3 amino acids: CSVGMTDTVRNEQFF. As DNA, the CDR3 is TGCAGCGTTGGAATGACAGACACGGTGAGGAATGAGCAGTTCTTC.

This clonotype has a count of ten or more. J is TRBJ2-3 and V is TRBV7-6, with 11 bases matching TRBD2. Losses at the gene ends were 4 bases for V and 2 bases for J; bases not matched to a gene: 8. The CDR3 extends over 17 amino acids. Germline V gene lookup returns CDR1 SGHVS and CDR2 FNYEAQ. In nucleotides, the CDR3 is TGTGCCAGCAGCTACTACGGGACTAGCGGACCCACAGATACGCAGTATTTT. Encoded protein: CASSYYGTSGPTDTQYF.

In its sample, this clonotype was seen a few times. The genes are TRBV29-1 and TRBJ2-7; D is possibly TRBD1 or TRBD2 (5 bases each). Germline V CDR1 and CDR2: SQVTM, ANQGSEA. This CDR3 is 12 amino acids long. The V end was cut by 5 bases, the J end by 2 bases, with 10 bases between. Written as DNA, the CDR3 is TGCAGCGTTCGGCAGGGACCCTACGAGCAGTACTTC. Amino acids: CSVRQGPYEQYF.

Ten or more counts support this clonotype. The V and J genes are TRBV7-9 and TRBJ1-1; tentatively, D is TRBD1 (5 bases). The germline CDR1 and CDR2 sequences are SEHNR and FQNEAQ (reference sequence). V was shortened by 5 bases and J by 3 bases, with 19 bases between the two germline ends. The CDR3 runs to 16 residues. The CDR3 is CASSPHPRVGHTEAFF. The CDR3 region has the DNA TGTGCCAGCAGCCCCCATCCCAGGGTGGGACACACTGAAGCTTTCTTT. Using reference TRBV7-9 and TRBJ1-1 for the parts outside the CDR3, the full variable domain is DTGVSQNPRHKITKRGQNVTFRCDPISEHNRLYWYRQTLGQGPEFLTYFQNEAQLEKSRLLSDRFSAERPKGSFSTLEIQRTEQGDSAMYLCASSPHPRVGHTEAFFGQGTRLTVV.

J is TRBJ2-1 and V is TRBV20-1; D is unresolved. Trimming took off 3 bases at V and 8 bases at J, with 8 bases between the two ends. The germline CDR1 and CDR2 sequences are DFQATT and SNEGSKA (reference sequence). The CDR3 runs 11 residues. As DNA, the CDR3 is TGCAGTGCTAGCCCGAACGATGAGCAGTTCTTC. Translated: CSASPNDEQFF.

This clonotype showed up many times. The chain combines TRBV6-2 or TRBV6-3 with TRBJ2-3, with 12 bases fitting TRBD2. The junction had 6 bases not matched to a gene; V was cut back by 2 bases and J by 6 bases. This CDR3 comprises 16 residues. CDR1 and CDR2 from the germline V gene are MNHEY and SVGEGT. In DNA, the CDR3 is TGTGCCAGCAGTTACCTAGCGGGGGGGCCGTCGGATACGCAGTATTTT. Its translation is CASSYLAGGPSDTQYF.

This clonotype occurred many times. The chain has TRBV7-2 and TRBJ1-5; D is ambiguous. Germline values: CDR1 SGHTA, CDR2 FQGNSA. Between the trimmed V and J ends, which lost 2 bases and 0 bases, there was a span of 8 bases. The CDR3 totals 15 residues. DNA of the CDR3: TGTGCCAGCAGCTTATCACAGTATAGCAATCAGCCCCAGCATTTT. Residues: CASSLSQYSNQPQHF.